The rows below give T cell receptor beta chains drawn from one sample of a study of cytomegalovirus exposure and HLA in healthy donors. TCRdb's copy holds only in-frame clones and misses some; the assay was immunoSEQ multiplex PCR. The data show more than 90,000 clones, just under 70% seen once. Specimen: PBMCs. These receptors all stem from a man in his thirties or forties in good health and CMV-seropositive. The CDR3 runs from the conserved cysteine through the conserved F or W. The size field is filled for only some rows; it gives once, few, many or a size class.

v_call	clone_size	j_call	cdr3_aa
TRBV6-5	NA	TRBJ1-1	CASSTLGGAFF
TRBV18	NA	TRBJ1-3	CASSPGMGSGNTIYF
TRBV2	once	TRBJ2-3	CASSSQRGADTQYF
TRBV10-3	few	TRBJ1-2	CAISDRGGMLNNYGYTF
TRBV25-1	NA	TRBJ1-1	CASTQRGGNTEAFF
TRBV7-9	NA	TRBJ1-1	CASSSGRAEAFF
TRBV19	NA	TRBJ1-2	CASTYPGAVYGYTF
TRBV6-5	NA	TRBJ1-2	CASSTGGGDGYTF
TRBV5-1	NA	TRBJ2-5	CASSWAGGSETQYF
TRBV27	NA	TRBJ2-5	CASSKPGRETQYF
TRBV27	few	TRBJ1-1	CASSWAGQGAGTEAFF
TRBV5-6	NA	TRBJ2-1	CASSLPSPPQGNEQFF
TRBV6-5	NA	TRBJ1-2	CASSSVGRGRPYTF
TRBV19	once	TRBJ2-2	CASSIAASGTGELFF
TRBV30	NA	TRBJ1-5	CAWKPPGQILFYDQPQHF
TRBV5-4	few	TRBJ1-2	CASSWDTVDGYTF
TRBV19	once	TRBJ1-3	CASSQGPSGNTIYF
TRBV27	NA	TRBJ1-5	CASSQGANQPQHF
TRBV27	once	TRBJ1-2	CASSSLGQGFYGYTF
TRBV12-5	NA	TRBJ1-1	CASGIGTEAFF
TRBV6-7	few	TRBJ1-3	CASSYSPHRASGNTIYF
TRBV23-1	few	TRBJ2-4	CASISRVRGRPKNIQYF
TRBV7-3	NA	TRBJ2-1	CASGGDRADEQFF
TRBV27	NA	TRBJ2-5	CASSLGIRRAETQYF
TRBV19	NA	TRBJ2-5	CASSIRDQETQYF
TRBV6-5	NA	TRBJ1-1	CASSSRGRGGDEAFF
TRBV9	NA	TRBJ2-6	CASQEGAAGANVLTF
TRBV9	NA	TRBJ1-1	CASSLEGRGEAFF
TRBV29-1	few	TRBJ1-4	CSAAGSREGEKLFF